A selection of T cell receptor beta chains follows, all from one sample in a study of identical twins. TCRdb independently ran MiXCR on the 5' RACE reads; one entry per CDR3 protein. This table holds a few hundred thousand distinct CDR3 sequences, 13% to 15% found once. These data were also reused for a study on yellow fever vaccine responses in identical twins.

The sample comprised CD4+ T cells sorted from blood. The receptor source for this set is a woman aged 18-35 years in good health. Each CDR3 is given with its conserved first and last residue. A D gene is named only where the DNA matches it firmly. A row's size may be missing; if present it is once, few, many or a size class.

V gene	CDR3 length	J gene	D gene	clone size	CDR3 protein	CDR3 DNA
TRBV11-2	16	TRBJ2-1	TRBD1	few	CASSLEGTGWYNEQFF	TGTGCCAGCAGCTTAGAAGGGACAGGGTGGTACAATGAGCAGTTCTTC
TRBV5-1	14	TRBJ2-7	NA	NA	CASSFGQTNHEQYF	TGCGCCAGCAGCTTCGGACAGACCAATCACGAGCAGTACTTC
TRBV27	16	TRBJ2-2	TRBD1	few	CASSLYRGISTGELFF	TGTGCCAGCAGTTTATACAGGGGAATTTCGACCGGGGAGCTGTTTTTT
TRBV7-8	11	TRBJ2-4	NA	many	CASSSSNYQYF	TGTGCCAGCAGCTCATCGAACTATCAGTACTTC
TRBV29-1	14	TRBJ2-3	TRBD1	few	CSTDTGVGTDTQYF	TGCAGCACTGACACAGGGGTGGGCACAGATACGCAGTATTTT
TRBV12-3/TRBV12-4	18	TRBJ2-5	TRBD2	NA	CASSPRRGSGGAGETQYF	TGTGCCAGCAGTCCCCGTCGGGGTAGCGGGGGGGCCGGGGAGACCCAGTACTTC
TRBV28	13	TRBJ2-3	NA	few	CASRRTATDTQYF	TGTGCCAGCAGAAGGACAGCCACAGATACGCAGTATTTT
TRBV11-2	17	TRBJ2-1	TRBD2	few	CASSLDRLAGGHNEQFF	TGTGCCAGCAGCTTAGATCGCCTAGCGGGAGGGCACAATGAGCAGTTCTTC
TRBV11-2	16	TRBJ2-3	NA	NA	CASSPLPSGGTDTQYF	TGTGCCAGCAGCCCTCTCCCCTCGGGGGGCACAGATACGCAGTATTTT
TRBV12-3/TRBV12-4	15	TRBJ2-7	TRBD2	NA	CASSFFLAGGYEQYF	TGTGCCAGCAGTTTCTTTCTAGCGGGAGGGTACGAGCAGTACTTC
TRBV12-3/TRBV12-4	16	TRBJ1-2	NA	many	CASNTALGSGGYGYTF	TGTGCCAGCAATACCGCCCTTGGGAGCGGGGGCTATGGCTACACCTTC
TRBV7-8	14	TRBJ1-1	NA	NA	CASTHGGTNTEAFF	TGTGCCAGCACCCATGGTGGCACGAACACTGAAGCTTTCTTT
TRBV12-3/TRBV12-4	14	TRBJ2-1	TRBD2	few	CASRLAGGTNEQFF	TGTGCCAGCAGACTAGCGGGAGGGACGAATGAGCAGTTCTTC
TRBV12-3/TRBV12-4	15	TRBJ2-7	TRBD1	few	CASSRDRGISYEQYF	TGTGCCAGCAGTCGAGACAGGGGAATCTCCTACGAGCAGTACTTC
TRBV5-4	15	TRBJ2-3	TRBD2	NA	CASSPTRGGADTQYF	TGTGCCAGCAGCCCTACTCGCGGGGGGGCGGATACGCAGTATTTT
TRBV20-1	16	TRBJ2-1	TRBD1	NA	CSARWGTGELYNEQFF	TGCAGTGCTAGGTGGGGCACAGGGGAGCTCTACAATGAGCAGTTCTTC
TRBV7-3	15	TRBJ2-1	NA	NA	CASSLSAGPWNEQFF	TGTGCCAGCAGCCTCAGTGCGGGGCCTTGGAATGAGCAGTTCTTC
TRBV25-1	15	TRBJ2-5	NA	NA	CASSFGNGVAETQYF	TGTGCCAGCAGTTTTGGTAATGGGGTAGCGGAGACCCAGTACTTC
TRBV28	16	TRBJ2-5	TRBD1	NA	CASSRPRGLNQETQYF	TGTGCCAGCAGTCGCCCTAGGGGGCTGAACCAAGAGACCCAGTACTTC
TRBV3-1	15	TRBJ2-3	NA	NA	CATSQVAGVPDTQYF	TGTGCCACCAGCCAAGTTGCAGGGGTTCCAGATACGCAGTATTTT
TRBV6-5	16	TRBJ1-1	TRBD1	many	CASSYWGTGDNTEAFF	TGTGCCAGCAGTTACTGGGGGACAGGAGACAACACTGAAGCTTTCTTT
TRBV10-3	16	TRBJ2-7	TRBD1	few	CAISDPFQGANYEQYF	TGTGCCATCAGTGACCCCTTCCAGGGGGCAAACTACGAGCAGTACTTC
TRBV28	14	TRBJ2-5	NA	NA	CASSPGSRQETQYF	TGTGCCAGCAGCCCCGGGAGCAGACAAGAGACCCAGTACTTC
TRBV6-1	16	TRBJ2-1	NA	few	CASRPTTGLSYNEQFF	TGTGCCAGCAGACCCACTACAGGATTGTCCTACAATGAGCAGTTCTTC
TRBV4-1	17	TRBJ1-4	NA	NA	CASSQVSGAQTNEKLFF	TGCGCCAGCAGCCAAGTGTCGGGGGCGCAGACTAATGAAAAACTGTTTTTT
TRBV12-3/TRBV12-4	14	TRBJ1-2	NA	many	CASSFTRTAYGYTF	TGTGCCAGCAGTTTTACTAGGACGGCCTATGGCTACACCTTC
TRBV29-1	13	TRBJ1-4	NA	few	CSVRPRLNEKLFF	TGCAGCGTCCGCCCCCGCCTGAATGAAAAACTGTTTTTT
TRBV27	15	TRBJ1-2	TRBD1	NA	CASSTKQGIPYGYTF	TGTGCCAGCAGTACGAAACAGGGGATACCCTATGGCTACACCTTC
TRBV24-1	13	TRBJ2-3	NA	NA	CATSVREPNTQYF	TGTGCCACCAGTGTTCGGGAGCCCAATACGCAGTATTTT
TRBV28	13	TRBJ2-3	NA	few	CASLRAGTDTQYF	TGTGCCAGCCTGAGGGCCGGCACAGATACGCAGTATTTT
TRBV3-1	12	TRBJ2-1	NA	few	CASSQDTRNLFF	TGTGCCAGCAGCCAAGATACCCGCAACCTCTTCTTC
TRBV27	16	TRBJ2-1	TRBD2	NA	CASSLGRLAGTNEQFF	TGTGCCAGCAGTTTAGGTAGACTAGCGGGGACCAATGAGCAGTTCTTC
TRBV20-1	14	TRBJ2-2	TRBD2	NA	CSAKTSGNTGELFF	TGCAGTGCTAAGACTAGCGGGAACACCGGGGAGCTGTTTTTT
TRBV29-1	13	TRBJ2-5	TRBD2	many	CSGGSGVKETQYF	TGCAGCGGGGGTAGCGGGGTAAAAGAGACCCAGTACTTC
TRBV9	14	TRBJ1-1	NA	NA	CASSAWTDNTEAFF	TGTGCCAGCAGCGCCTGGACGGATAACACTGAAGCTTTCTTT
TRBV11-1	19	TRBJ2-1	TRBD2	NA	CASSLRELAGGSSYNEQFF	TGTGCCAGCAGCTTAAGGGAACTAGCGGGGGGCAGCTCCTACAATGAGCAGTTCTTC
TRBV6-2/TRBV6-3	15	TRBJ2-1	TRBD2	few	CASSLFASGRDEQFF	TGTGCCAGCAGTTTATTCGCTAGCGGGAGAGATGAGCAGTTCTTC
TRBV29-1	13	TRBJ1-1	NA	many	CSVGDRKNTEAFF	TGCAGCGTCGGTGACAGGAAGAACACTGAAGCTTTCTTT
TRBV20-1	13	TRBJ2-1	NA	few	CSAFGGGGNEQFF	TGCAGTGCTTTCGGGGGAGGGGGAAATGAGCAGTTCTTC
TRBV10-3	15	TRBJ2-3	NA	NA	CAISESMGATDTQYF	TGTGCCATCAGTGAGTCGATGGGTGCCACAGATACGCAGTATTTT
TRBV5-1	14	TRBJ2-5	TRBD1	NA	CASKTGTAEETQYF	TGCGCCAGCAAAACCGGGACAGCAGAAGAGACCCAGTACTTC
TRBV5-1	15	TRBJ2-2	NA	NA	CASSLSRQDTGELFF	TGCGCCAGCAGCTTATCGAGACAAGACACCGGGGAGCTGTTTTTT
TRBV12-3/TRBV12-4	13	TRBJ2-5	NA	NA	CASSDRRLGSQYF	TGTGCCAGCAGTGATAGGCGTCTTGGGTCCCAGTACTTC
TRBV7-2	16	TRBJ2-1	TRBD2	few	CASSLRASGVYNEQFF	TGTGCCAGCAGCTTACGGGCTAGCGGGGTCTACAATGAGCAGTTCTTC
TRBV20-1	13	TRBJ1-4	NA	few	CSAIRGRNEKLFF	TGCAGTGCCATTCGGGGGAGGAATGAAAAACTGTTTTTT
TRBV12-3/TRBV12-4	14	TRBJ2-4	NA	many	CASSFREGKNIQYF	TGTGCCAGCAGTTTTCGGGAAGGCAAAAACATTCAGTACTTC
TRBV3-1	15	TRBJ2-1	NA	NA	CASSRQEPAYNEQFF	TGTGCCAGCAGCCGTCAAGAGCCCGCCTACAATGAGCAGTTCTTC
TRBV3-1	15	TRBJ2-2	NA	NA	CASSQGSLSTGELFF	TGTGCCAGCAGCCAAGGTTCGTTGAGCACCGGGGAGCTGTTTTTT
TRBV11-2	14	TRBJ2-3	NA	NA	CASSLAANTDTQYF	TGTGCCAGCAGCTTAGCAGCGAACACAGATACGCAGTATTTT
TRBV6-1	13	TRBJ2-2	NA	NA	CARKDPNTGELFF	TGTGCCAGAAAGGACCCGAACACCGGGGAGCTGTTTTTT
TRBV4-1	13	TRBJ2-1	TRBD1	many	CASSPDRVNEQFF	TGCGCCAGCAGCCCGGACAGGGTAAATGAGCAGTTCTTC
TRBV4-2	16	TRBJ2-7	TRBD2	few	CASSQDTSGISYEQYF	TGTGCCAGCAGCCAAGATACTAGCGGAATCTCCTACGAGCAGTACTTC
TRBV3-1	12	TRBJ2-3	NA	few	CASSQFTDTQYF	TGTGCCAGCAGCCAATTCACAGATACGCAGTATTTT
TRBV6-5	16	TRBJ2-2	NA	NA	CASSYGSLAPTGELFF	TGTGCCAGCAGTTACGGATCGCTAGCCCCCACCGGGGAGCTGTTTTTT